This T cell receptor beta chain was profiled in a study of T cell responses to AZD1222 COVID-19 vaccine. This clone has only a few counts. This table comes from immunoSEQ multiplex PCR, and its TCRdb copy is limited to in-frame clones, with some not included. The sample gives about 180,000 clones, around nine tenths of which show up once; approximately 0.5% is in the top ten. Trimming stripped 0 bases from V and 4 bases from J, with 1 base between. This CDR3 is built from 12 residues. CDR1 and CDR2 from the germline V gene are ENHRY and SYGVKD. The starting material was peripheral blood, obtained on day 0 of AZD1222 vaccination. The chain joins TRBV10-3 to TRBJ1-3, with D uncertain. The TCR comes from an adult in good health. CDR3 in amino acids: CAISESGNTIYF. For the CDR3, the DNA is TGTGCCATCAGTGAGTCAGGAAACACCATATATTTT.